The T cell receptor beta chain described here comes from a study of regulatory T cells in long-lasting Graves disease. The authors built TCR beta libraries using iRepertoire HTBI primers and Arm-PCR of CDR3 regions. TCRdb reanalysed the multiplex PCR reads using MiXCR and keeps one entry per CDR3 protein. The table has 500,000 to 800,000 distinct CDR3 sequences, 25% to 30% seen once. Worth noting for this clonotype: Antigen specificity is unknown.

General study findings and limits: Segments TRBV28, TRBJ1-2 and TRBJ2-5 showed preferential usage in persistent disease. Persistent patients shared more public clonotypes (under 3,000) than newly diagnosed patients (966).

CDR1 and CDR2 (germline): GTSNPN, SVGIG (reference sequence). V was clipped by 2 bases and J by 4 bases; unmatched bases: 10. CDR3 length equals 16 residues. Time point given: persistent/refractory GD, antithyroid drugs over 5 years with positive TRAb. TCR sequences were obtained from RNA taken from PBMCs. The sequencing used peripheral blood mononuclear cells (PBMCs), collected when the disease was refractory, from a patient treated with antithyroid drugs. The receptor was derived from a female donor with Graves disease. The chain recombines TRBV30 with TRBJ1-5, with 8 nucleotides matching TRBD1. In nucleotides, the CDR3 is TGTGCCTGGAGTAAAGAGGTGGGACAGGAAAATCAGCCCCAGCATTTT. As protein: CAWSKEVGQENQPQHF.